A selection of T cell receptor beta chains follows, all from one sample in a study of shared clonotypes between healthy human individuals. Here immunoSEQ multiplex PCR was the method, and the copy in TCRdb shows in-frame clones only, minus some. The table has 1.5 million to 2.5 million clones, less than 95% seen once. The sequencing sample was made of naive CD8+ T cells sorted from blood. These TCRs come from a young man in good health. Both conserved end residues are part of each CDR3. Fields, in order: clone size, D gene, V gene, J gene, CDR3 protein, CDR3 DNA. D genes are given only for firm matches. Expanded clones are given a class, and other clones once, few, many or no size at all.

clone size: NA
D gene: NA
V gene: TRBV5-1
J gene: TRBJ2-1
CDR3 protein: CASSFSYSYNEQFF
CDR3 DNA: TGCGCCAGCAGCTTTAGCTACTCCTACAATGAGCAGTTCTTC

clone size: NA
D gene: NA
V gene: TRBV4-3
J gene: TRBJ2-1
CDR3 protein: CASSHGGGSNEQFF
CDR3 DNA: TGCGCCAGCAGCCATGGGGGGGGCAGCAATGAGCAGTTCTTC

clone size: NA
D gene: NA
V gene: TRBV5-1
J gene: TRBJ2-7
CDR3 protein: CASSLSSVYYEQYF
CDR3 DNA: TGCGCCAGCAGCTTGTCTAGCGTCTACTACGAGCAGTACTTC

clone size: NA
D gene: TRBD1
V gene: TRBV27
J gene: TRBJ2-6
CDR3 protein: CASSRTGGSGANVLTF
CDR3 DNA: TGTGCCAGCAGCCGGACAGGGGGCTCTGGGGCCAACGTCCTGACTTTC

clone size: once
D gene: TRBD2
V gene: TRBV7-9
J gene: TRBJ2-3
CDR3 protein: CASSSPEWEGWTTDTQYF
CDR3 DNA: TGTGCCAGCAGCTCACCCGAATGGGAGGGGTGGACCACAGATACGCAGTATTTT

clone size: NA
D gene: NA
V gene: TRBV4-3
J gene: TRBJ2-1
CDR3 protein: CASSQDSPLGNEQFF
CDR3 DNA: TGCGCCAGCAGCCAAGATTCGCCCCTAGGGAATGAGCAGTTCTTC

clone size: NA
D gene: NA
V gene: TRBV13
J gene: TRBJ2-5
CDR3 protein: CASSLNTGGQETQYF
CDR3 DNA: TGTGCCAGCAGCCTCAACACTGGGGGCCAAGAGACCCAGTACTTC

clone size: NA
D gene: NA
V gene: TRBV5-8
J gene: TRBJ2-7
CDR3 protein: CASRRIETVYSYEQYF
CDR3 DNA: TGTGCCAGCAGGCGTATTGAGACCGTCTACTCCTACGAGCAGTACTTC

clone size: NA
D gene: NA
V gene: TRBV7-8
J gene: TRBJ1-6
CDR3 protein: CASSLEAADNSPLHF
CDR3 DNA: TGTGCCAGCAGCTTAGAGGCAGCGGATAATTCACCCCTCCACTTT

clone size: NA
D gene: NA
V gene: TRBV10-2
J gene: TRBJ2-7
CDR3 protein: CATGERSHYEQYF
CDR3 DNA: TGCGCCACCGGCGAGCGGTCCCACTACGAGCAGTACTTC

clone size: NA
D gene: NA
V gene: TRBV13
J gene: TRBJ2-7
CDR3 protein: CASSLSDLSYEQYF
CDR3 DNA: TGTGCCAGCAGCTTATCTGACCTCTCCTACGAGCAGTACTTC

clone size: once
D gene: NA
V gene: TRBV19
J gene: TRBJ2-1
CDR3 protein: CASSIDLENNEQFF
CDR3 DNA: TGTGCCAGTAGTATAGATCTTGAGAACAATGAGCAGTTCTTC

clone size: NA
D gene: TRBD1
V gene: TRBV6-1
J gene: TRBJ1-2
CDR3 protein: CASSESGGDYTF
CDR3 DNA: TGTGCCAGCAGTGAATCAGGGGGTGACTACACCTTC